Listed below are T cell receptor beta chains from one sample, sequenced in a study of blood T cells in healthy people across ages. From the 5' RACE reads, TCRdb called clonotypes with MiXCR, one entry per CDR3 protein. Here the sample spans more than 750,000 distinct CDR3 sequences, 29% being singletons. These data were likewise used in another study, on T cells of mothers and their children.

Material: blood. Every receptor here comes from a woman aged 40 to 50 in good health. Both conserved end residues are part of each CDR3. D genes are given only for firm matches. Rows may omit the clone size; those that give it use once, few, many or a size class.

V	J	length	size	D	CDR3	DNA
TRBV20-1	TRBJ1-5	16	NA	TRBD1	CSAKDRVIGSYQPQHF	TGCAGTGCTAAGGACAGGGTGATAGGTTCATATCAGCCCCAGCATTTT
TRBV18	TRBJ2-5	15	few	NA	CASSPAGTRDNEQYF	TGTGCCAGCTCACCGGCTGGGACTCGAGACAATGAGCAGTACTTC
TRBV14	TRBJ2-3	13	NA	TRBD2	CASSQVGGNTQYF	TGTGCCAGCAGCCAAGTGGGAGGGAATACGCAGTATTTT
TRBV28	TRBJ2-5	14	many	NA	CASSSSDSQETQYF	TGTGCCAGCAGTTCGAGCGACAGCCAAGAGACCCAGTACTTC
TRBV4-1	TRBJ2-7	14	few	TRBD2	CASSQFELAGVWYF	TGCGCCAGCAGCCAATTTGAACTAGCGGGGGTATGGTACTTC
TRBV12-3/TRBV12-4	TRBJ2-7	12	many	NA	CASSDPGEQQYF	TGTGCCAGCAGTGACCCCGGGGAACAGCAGTACTTC
TRBV11-3	TRBJ2-1	12	NA	NA	CASSLRTEKQFF	TGTGCCAGCAGCCTCAGGACCGAGAAGCAGTTCTTC
TRBV20-1	TRBJ1-4	15	few	TRBD1	CSARDRQGVGEKLFF	TGCAGTGCTCGGGATAGACAGGGAGTAGGGGAAAAACTGTTTTTT
TRBV10-3	TRBJ2-3	16	many	NA	CAISESGRGSTDTQYF	TGTGCCATCAGTGAGTCTGGAAGGGGGAGCACAGATACGCAGTATTTT
TRBV7-2	TRBJ1-3	16	few	NA	CASSSPGVRSGNTIYF	TGTGCCAGCAGCTCCCCGGGGGTGAGGTCTGGAAACACCATATATTTT
TRBV19	TRBJ2-4	15	NA	TRBD1	CASRPGTGRGNIQYF	TGTGCCAGTAGGCCCGGGACAGGGAGAGGGAACATTCAGTACTTC
TRBV28	TRBJ2-7	15	NA	TRBD1	CASRDRDRDVYEQYF	TGTGCCAGCAGGGACCGGGACAGGGATGTGTACGAGCAGTACTTC
TRBV20-1	TRBJ1-1	13	once	NA	CSARGTENTEAFF	TGCAGTGCTAGAGGGACAGAGAACACTGAAGCTTTCTTT
TRBV3-1	TRBJ2-6	14	NA	NA	CASSQDWVANVLTF	TGTGCCAGCAGCCAAGACTGGGTTGCCAACGTCCTGACTTTC
TRBV4-2	TRBJ2-5	17	NA	TRBD2	CASSQNYGLAGEETQYF	TGTGCCAGCAGCCAGAACTACGGACTAGCGGGGGAAGAGACCCAGTACTTC
TRBV12-3/TRBV12-4	TRBJ2-3	17	NA	TRBD2	CASSLARGAGRASSQYF	TGTGCCAGCAGTTTAGCTAGGGGAGCGGGGCGAGCCTCCTCGCAGTATTTT
TRBV3-1	TRBJ2-5	16	NA	TRBD2	CASSRQTSGGSETQYF	TGTGCCAGCAGCCGGCAAACTAGCGGGGGTTCGGAGACCCAGTACTTC
TRBV19	TRBJ2-5	15	NA	NA	CASSIWAGYQETQYF	TGTGCCAGTAGTATATGGGCGGGGTACCAAGAGACCCAGTACTTC
TRBV29-1	TRBJ1-1	11	few	NA	CSVSEGTEAFF	TGCAGCGTGTCGGAGGGGACTGAAGCTTTCTTT
TRBV20-1	TRBJ1-6	15	few	NA	CSAKNRIDLNSPLHF	TGCAGTGCCAAAAACAGGATCGATCTTAATTCACCCCTCCACTTT
TRBV20-1	TRBJ2-7	14	NA	TRBD1	CSARPGGPIYEQYF	TGCAGTGCTAGACCAGGGGGACCAATCTACGAGCAGTACTTC
TRBV28	TRBJ2-7	14	many	NA	CASSPRAEDYEQYF	TGTGCCAGCAGTCCGAGGGCGGAAGACTACGAGCAGTACTTC
TRBV29-1	TRBJ1-2	14	NA	NA	CSVFAATEKGGYTF	TGCAGCGTTTTCGCCGCGACAGAGAAAGGTGGCTACACCTTC
TRBV19	TRBJ1-5	16	few	NA	CASSIDLHREFQPQHF	TGTGCCAGTAGTATAGACCTACACAGGGAATTTCAGCCCCAGCATTTT
TRBV7-2	TRBJ2-7	12	many	NA	CASSLARDEQYF	TGTGCCAGCAGCTTAGCGCGGGACGAGCAGTACTTC
TRBV5-1	TRBJ1-2	17	NA	NA	CASSLYRQEPFNYGYTF	TGCGCCAGCAGCTTGTACCGACAGGAGCCCTTTAACTATGGCTACACCTTC
TRBV12-3/TRBV12-4	TRBJ1-2	13	many	NA	CASRGTESGGYTF	TGTGCCAGCAGAGGGACCGAGAGTGGTGGCTACACCTTC
TRBV7-8	TRBJ2-3	14	once	TRBD1	CASSPGTGRNTQYF	TGTGCCAGCAGTCCCGGGACAGGGAGGAATACGCAGTATTTT
TRBV15	TRBJ2-1	12	few	NA	CATSRDTESGFF	TGTGCCACCAGCAGAGATACGGAGTCTGGGTTCTTC
TRBV14	TRBJ2-7	17	few	TRBD1	CASSQPRQGTKTYEQYF	TGTGCCAGCAGCCAACCCCGACAGGGGACAAAAACCTACGAGCAGTACTTC
TRBV4-3	TRBJ2-7	14	many	NA	CASSQQTGIYEQYF	TGCGCCAGCAGCCAACAAACAGGTATCTACGAGCAGTACTTC
TRBV28	TRBJ1-2	15	few	TRBD1	CASSFSTGSTYGYTF	TGTGCCAGCAGTTTTTCGACAGGGTCCACCTATGGCTACACCTTC
TRBV13	TRBJ1-2	14	NA	NA	CASSLGRRADGYTF	TGTGCCAGCAGCTTAGGCCGGAGGGCTGATGGCTACACCTTC
TRBV5-1	TRBJ1-2	15	NA	NA	CASSFSTPGGYGYTF	TGCGCCAGCAGCTTTTCGACCCCAGGTGGCTATGGCTACACCTTC
TRBV11-3	TRBJ2-1	15	NA	NA	CASSRGRSSYNEQFF	TGTGCCAGCAGCCGTGGCCGGAGCTCCTACAATGAGCAGTTCTTC
TRBV19	TRBJ2-1	14	few	TRBD2	CANRSGGSNNEQFF	TGTGCCAATAGAAGCGGGGGATCAAACAATGAGCAGTTCTTC
TRBV7-2	TRBJ2-5	19	many	TRBD2	CASSQGMAAGGPWRETQYF	TGTGCCAGCAGCCAGGGGATGGCAGCGGGGGGGCCGTGGAGAGAGACCCAGTACTTC
TRBV7-8	TRBJ2-1	18	few	NA	CASTPPPGARTAYNEQFF	TGTGCCAGCACCCCTCCCCCGGGGGCGAGGACGGCCTACAATGAGCAGTTCTTC
TRBV2	TRBJ2-1	15	few	NA	CASSDVPGATNEQFF	TGTGCCAGCAGTGACGTTCCGGGGGCCACGAATGAGCAGTTCTTC
TRBV28	TRBJ1-1	15	NA	NA	CASSLSQGQNTEAFF	TGTGCCAGCAGTTTATCCCAGGGGCAGAACACTGAAGCTTTCTTT
TRBV29-1	TRBJ1-2	9	many	NA	CSGTYGYTF	TGCAGCGGGACGTATGGCTACACCTTC
TRBV7-9	TRBJ1-2	14	NA	NA	CASSLSRAGSGYTF	TGTGCCAGCAGCTTATCACGGGCGGGTAGTGGCTACACCTTC
TRBV6-2/TRBV6-3	TRBJ2-4	16	NA	NA	CASSYTFPLPHNEQYF	TGTGCCAGCAGTTACACATTCCCCCTACCTCACAATGAGCAGTACTTC